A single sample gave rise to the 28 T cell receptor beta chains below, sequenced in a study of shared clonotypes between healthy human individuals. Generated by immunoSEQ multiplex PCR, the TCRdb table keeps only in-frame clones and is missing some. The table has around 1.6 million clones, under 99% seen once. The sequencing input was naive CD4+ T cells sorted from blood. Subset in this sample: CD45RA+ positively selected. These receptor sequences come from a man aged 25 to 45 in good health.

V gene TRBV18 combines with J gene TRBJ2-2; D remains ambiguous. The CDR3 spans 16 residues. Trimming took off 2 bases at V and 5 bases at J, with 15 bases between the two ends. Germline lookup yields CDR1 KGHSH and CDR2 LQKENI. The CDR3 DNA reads TGTGCCAGCTCACCAGGTTGGATCGGGTTGACCGGGGAGCTGTTTTTT. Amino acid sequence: CASSPGWIGLTGELFF.

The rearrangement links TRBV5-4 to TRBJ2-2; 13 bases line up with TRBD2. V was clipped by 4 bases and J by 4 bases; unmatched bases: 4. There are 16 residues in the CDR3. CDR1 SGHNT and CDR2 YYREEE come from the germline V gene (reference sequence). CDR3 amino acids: CASSQGLAGLTGELFF. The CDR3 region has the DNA TGTGCCAGCAGCCAGGGACTAGCGGGACTCACCGGGGAGCTGTTTTTT.

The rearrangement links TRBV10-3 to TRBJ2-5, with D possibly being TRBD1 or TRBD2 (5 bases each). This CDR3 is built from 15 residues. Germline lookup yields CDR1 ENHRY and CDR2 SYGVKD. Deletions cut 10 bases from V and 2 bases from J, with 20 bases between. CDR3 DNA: TGTGCCACCCAGAGGGGTTCGTTCCCACAAGAGACCCAGTACTTC. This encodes CATQRGSFPQETQYF.

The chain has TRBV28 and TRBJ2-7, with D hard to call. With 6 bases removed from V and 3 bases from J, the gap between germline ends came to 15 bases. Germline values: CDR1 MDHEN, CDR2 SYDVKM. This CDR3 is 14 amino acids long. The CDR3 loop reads CASSTQTPYYEQYF. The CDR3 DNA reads TGTGCCAGCAGCACTCAGACACCGTACTACGAGCAGTACTTC.

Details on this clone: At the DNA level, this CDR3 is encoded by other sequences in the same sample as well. CDR3 amino acids: CASSRETYNEQFF. CDR3 sequence (DNA): TGCGCCAGCAGCAGGGAGACCTACAATGAGCAGTTCTTC. The chain couples TRBV5-1 to TRBJ2-1; possibly TRBD2 for D (5 bases). V dropped 4 bases and J dropped 2 bases, with 7 bases sitting between them. CDR1 is SGHRS, CDR2 YFSETQ, per germline. CDR3 size: 13 residues.

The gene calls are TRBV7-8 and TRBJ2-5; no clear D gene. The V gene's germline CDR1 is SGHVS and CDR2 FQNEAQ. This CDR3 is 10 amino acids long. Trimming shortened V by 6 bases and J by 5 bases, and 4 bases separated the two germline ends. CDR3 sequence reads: CASRRETQYF. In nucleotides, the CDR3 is TGTGCCAGCAGGAGGGAGACCCAGTACTTC.

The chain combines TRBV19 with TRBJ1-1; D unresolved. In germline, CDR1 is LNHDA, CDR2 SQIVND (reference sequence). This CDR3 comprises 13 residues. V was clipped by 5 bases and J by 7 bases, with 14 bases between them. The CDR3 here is CASSSRSTNEAFF. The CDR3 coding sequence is TGTGCCAGTAGTTCTCGAAGTACCAATGAAGCTTTCTTT.

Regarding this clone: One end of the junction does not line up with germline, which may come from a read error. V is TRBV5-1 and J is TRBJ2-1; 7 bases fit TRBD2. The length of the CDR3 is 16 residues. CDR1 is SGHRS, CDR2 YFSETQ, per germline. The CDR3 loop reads CASRLGGGTTHNEQFF. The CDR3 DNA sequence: TGCGCCAGCAGGTTGGGCGGCGGGACTACACACAATGAGCAGTTCTTC.

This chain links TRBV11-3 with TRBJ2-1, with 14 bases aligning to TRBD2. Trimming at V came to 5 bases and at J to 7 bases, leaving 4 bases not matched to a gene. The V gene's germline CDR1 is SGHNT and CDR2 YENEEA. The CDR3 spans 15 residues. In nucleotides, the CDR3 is TGTGCCAGCAGCCAGGGACTAGCGGGAGTAAATGAGCAGTTCTTC. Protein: CASSQGLAGVNEQFF.

CDR3 residues: CASNTGVNTGELFF. In DNA, the CDR3 is TGTGCCAGCAACACAGGGGTAAACACCGGGGAGCTGTTTTTT. This chain uses TRBV9 with TRBJ2-2; TRBD1 aligns across 7 bases. This CDR3 has 14 residues. V was pared by 6 bases and J by 2 bases, with 4 bases of the junction left unmatched. Germline-derived CDR1 and CDR2 are SGDLS and YYNGEE.

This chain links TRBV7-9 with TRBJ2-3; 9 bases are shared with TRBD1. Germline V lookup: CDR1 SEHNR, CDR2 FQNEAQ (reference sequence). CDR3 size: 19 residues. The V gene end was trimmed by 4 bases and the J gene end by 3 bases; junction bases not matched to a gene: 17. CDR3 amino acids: CASSSTGIRDRERTDTQYF. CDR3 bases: TGTGCCAGCAGCTCGACAGGGATTCGGGACAGGGAAAGAACAGATACGCAGTATTTT.

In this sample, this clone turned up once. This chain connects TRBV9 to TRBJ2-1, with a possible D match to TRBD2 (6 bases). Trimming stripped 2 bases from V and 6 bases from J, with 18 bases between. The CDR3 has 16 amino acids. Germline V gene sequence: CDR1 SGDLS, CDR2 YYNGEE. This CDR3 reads CASSVVGTALGNEQFF. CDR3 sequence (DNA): TGTGCCAGCAGCGTCGTAGGGACTGCCTTGGGCAATGAGCAGTTCTTC.

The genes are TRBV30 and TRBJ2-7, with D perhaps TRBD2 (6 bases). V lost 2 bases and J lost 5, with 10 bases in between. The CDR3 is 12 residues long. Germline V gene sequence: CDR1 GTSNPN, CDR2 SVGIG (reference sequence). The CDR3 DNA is TGTGCCTGGAGTACAGGAGGGCACGAGCAGTACTTC. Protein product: CAWSTGGHEQYF.

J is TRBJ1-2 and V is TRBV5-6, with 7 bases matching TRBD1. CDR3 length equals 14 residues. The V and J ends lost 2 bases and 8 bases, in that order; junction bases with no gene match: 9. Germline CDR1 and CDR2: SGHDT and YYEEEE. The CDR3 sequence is CASSFPRGKGGYTF. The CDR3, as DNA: TGTGCCAGCAGCTTCCCCAGGGGGAAGGGAGGCTACACCTTC. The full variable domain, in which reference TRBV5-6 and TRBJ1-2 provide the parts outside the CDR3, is DAGVTQSPTHLIKTRGQQVTLRCSPKSGHDTVSWYQQALGQGPQFIFQYYEEEERQRGNFPDRFSGHQFPNYSSELNVNALLLGDSALYLCASSFPRGKGGYTFGSGTRLTVV.

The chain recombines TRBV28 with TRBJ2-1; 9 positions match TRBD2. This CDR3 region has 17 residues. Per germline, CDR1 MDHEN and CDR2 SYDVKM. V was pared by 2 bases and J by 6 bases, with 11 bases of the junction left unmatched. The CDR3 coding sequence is TGTGCCAGCAGTTTAAAGGCGTGGCTAGCGGGGATCAATGAGCAGTTCTTC. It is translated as CASSLKAWLAGINEQFF.

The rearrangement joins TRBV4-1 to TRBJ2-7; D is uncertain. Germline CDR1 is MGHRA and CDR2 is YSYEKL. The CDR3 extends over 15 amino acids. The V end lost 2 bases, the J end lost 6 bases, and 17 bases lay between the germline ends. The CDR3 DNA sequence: TGCGCCAGCAGCCAACCCCTCCAAACTGTCCCCGAGCAGTACTTC. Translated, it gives CASSQPLQTVPEQYF.

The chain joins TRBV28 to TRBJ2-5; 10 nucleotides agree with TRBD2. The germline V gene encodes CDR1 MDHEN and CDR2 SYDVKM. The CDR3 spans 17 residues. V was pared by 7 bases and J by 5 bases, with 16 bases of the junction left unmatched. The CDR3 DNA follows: TGTGCCAGCACCCTACGGGGACTAGCGCCGAGTGGGGAGACCCAGTACTTC. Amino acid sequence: CASTLRGLAPSGETQYF.

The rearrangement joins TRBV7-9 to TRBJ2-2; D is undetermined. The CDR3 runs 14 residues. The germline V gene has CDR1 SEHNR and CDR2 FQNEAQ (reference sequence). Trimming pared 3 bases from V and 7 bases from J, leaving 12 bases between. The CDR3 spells CASSFTGGDGELFF. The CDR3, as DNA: TGTGCCAGCAGCTTCACCGGCGGAGACGGGGAGCTGTTTTTT.

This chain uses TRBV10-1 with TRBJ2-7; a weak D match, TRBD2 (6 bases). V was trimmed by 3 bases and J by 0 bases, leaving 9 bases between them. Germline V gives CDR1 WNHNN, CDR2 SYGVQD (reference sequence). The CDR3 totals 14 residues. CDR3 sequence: CASSEDGSSYEQYF. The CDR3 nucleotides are TGCGCCAGCAGTGAAGACGGGAGCTCCTACGAGCAGTACTTC.

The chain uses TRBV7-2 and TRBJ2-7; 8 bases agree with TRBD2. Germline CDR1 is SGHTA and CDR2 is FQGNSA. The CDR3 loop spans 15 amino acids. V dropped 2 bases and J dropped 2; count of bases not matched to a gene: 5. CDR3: CASSLIAGTPYEQYF. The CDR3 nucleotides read TGTGCCAGCAGCTTAATAGCGGGAACTCCCTACGAGCAGTACTTC.

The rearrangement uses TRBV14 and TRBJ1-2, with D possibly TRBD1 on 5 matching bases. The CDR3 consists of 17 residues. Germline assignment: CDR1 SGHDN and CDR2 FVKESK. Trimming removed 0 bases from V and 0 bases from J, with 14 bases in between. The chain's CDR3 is CASSQDLPGRANYGYTF. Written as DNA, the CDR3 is TGTGCCAGCAGCCAAGATTTGCCAGGGCGAGCTAACTATGGCTACACCTTC.

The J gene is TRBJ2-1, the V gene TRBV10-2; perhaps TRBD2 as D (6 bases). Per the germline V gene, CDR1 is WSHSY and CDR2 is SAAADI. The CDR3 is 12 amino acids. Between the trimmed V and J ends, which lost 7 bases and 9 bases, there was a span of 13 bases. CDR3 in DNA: TGCGCCAGCACAGAGAGGGGAGGTGAGCAGTTCTTC. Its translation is CASTERGGEQFF.

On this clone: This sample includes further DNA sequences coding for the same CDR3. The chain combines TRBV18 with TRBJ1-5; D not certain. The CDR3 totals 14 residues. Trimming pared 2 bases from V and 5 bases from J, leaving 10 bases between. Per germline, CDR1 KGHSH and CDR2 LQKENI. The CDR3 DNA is TGTGCCAGCTCACCAGGGCCGGGAGATCAGCCCCAGCATTTT. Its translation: CASSPGPGDQPQHF.

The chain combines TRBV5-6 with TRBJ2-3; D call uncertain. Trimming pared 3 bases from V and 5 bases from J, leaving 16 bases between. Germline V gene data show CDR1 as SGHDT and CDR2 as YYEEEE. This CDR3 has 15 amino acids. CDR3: CASSYVAPGRDTQYF. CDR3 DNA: TGTGCCAGCAGCTACGTGGCCCCTGGACGAGATACGCAGTATTTT.

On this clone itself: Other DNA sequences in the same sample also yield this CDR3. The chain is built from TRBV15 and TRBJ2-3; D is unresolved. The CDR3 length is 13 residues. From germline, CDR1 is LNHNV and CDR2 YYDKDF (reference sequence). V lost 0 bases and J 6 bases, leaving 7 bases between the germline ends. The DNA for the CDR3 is TGTGCCACCAGCAGAGATTCCACGGATACGCAGTATTTT. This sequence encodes CATSRDSTDTQYF.

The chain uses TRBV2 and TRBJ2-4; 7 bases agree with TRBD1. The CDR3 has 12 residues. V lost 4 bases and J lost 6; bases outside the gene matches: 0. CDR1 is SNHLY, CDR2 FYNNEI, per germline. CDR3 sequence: CASSGDRNIQYF. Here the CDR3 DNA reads TGTGCCAGCAGTGGGGACAGAAACATTCAGTACTTC.

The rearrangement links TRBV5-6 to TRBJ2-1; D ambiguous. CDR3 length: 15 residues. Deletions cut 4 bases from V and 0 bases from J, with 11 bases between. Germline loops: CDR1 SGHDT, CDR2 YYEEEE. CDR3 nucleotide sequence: TGTGCCAGCAGCCCCGGACGGAGCTCCTACAATGAGCAGTTCTTC. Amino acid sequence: CASSPGRSSYNEQFF.

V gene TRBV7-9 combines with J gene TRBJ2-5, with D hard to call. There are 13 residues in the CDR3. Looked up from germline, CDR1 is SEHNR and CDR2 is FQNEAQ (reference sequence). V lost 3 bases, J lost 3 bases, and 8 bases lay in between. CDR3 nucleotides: TGTGCCAGCAGCTTCGGCAGAAAAGAGACCCAGTACTTC. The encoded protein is CASSFGRKETQYF.